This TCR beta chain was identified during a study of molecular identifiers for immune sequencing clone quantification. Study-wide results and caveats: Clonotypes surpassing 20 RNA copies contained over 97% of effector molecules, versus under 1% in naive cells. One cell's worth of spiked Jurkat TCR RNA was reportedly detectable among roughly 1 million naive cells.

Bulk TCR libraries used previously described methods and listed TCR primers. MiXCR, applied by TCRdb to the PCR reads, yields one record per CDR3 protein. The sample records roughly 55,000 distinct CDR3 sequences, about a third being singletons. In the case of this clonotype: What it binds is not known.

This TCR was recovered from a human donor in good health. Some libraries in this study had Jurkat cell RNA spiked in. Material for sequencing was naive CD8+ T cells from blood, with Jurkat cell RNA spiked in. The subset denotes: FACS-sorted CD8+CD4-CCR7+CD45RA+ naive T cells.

CDR3: CASSLDVTSVINEQFF. Written as DNA, the CDR3 is TGTGCCAGCAGCTTAGACGTGACTAGCGTGATTAATGAGCAGTTCTTC. The chain employs TRBV7-2 and TRBJ2-1, with 8 bases that match TRBD2. The CDR3 contains 16 residues. Germline V gene lookup returns CDR1 SGHTA and CDR2 FQGNSA. J lost 7 bases, V lost 1 base, and 9 bases had no gene match. The entire variable domain, with the rest obtained from reference TRBV7-2 and TRBJ2-1, is as follows: GAGVSQSPSNKVTEKGKDVELRCDPISGHTALYWYRQSLGQGLEFLIYFQGNSAPDKSGLPSDRFSAERTGGSVSTLTIQRTQQEDSAVYLCASSLDVTSVINEQFFGPGTRLTVL.